This T cell receptor beta chain was found in a study of blood T cell repertoires in COVID-19. On the study more broadly: Sites across the United States, Italy and Spain contributed samples from acute and convalescent COVID-19.

Per germline, CDR1 LNHDA and CDR2 SQIVND (reference sequence). Germline trimming cut 7 bases from V and 0 bases from J; bases unmatched to any gene: 12. This CDR3 has 18 residues. The data were produced by immunoSEQ multiplex PCR, yet TCRdb's version contains in-frame clones alone and is incomplete. Among around 270,000 clones listed, roughly 89% were seen once. This receptor was identified in a man aged 30 to 45 with acute or convalescent COVID-19. The sample comprised peripheral blood. The chain joins TRBV19 to TRBJ2-6, with 7 bases aligning to TRBD1. CDR3 nucleotide sequence: TGTGCCAGTAAGGTTCCGGGACAGCAACCCTCTGGGGCCAACGTCCTGACTTTC. Its protein is CASKVPGQQPSGANVLTF.